The rows below give T cell receptor beta chains drawn from one sample of a study of cytomegalovirus exposure and HLA in healthy donors. Libraries were prepared by immunoSEQ multiplex PCR; TCRdb keeps only in-frame clonotypes and omits some of them. The sample has 100,000 to 150,000 clones, about 78% seen once. Sequences were obtained from PBMCs. Every receptor here comes from a man aged 25 to 40 in good health and CMV-seronegative. Both conserved end residues are part of each CDR3. D genes are given only for firm matches. Clone size appears in some rows only: once, few, many, or a class for an expanded clone.

clone_size j_call d_call v_call cdr3_aa cdr3_nt
- TRBJ2-5 - TRBV2 CASSEEGGGLETQYF TGTGCCAGCAGTGAAGAAGGAGGGGGCCTGGAGACCCAGTACTTC
- TRBJ1-5 - TRBV28 CASNAGGASQPQHF TGTGCCAGCAATGCGGGTGGAGCGAGTCAGCCCCAGCATTTT
- TRBJ2-7 TRBD1 TRBV5-6 CASSSETGGYEQYF TGTGCCAGCAGCTCGGAGACAGGGGGCTACGAGCAGTACTTC
- TRBJ2-2 - TRBV9 CASSAVPLPGGYGSGELFF TGTGCCAGCAGCGCCGTCCCTCTTCCAGGGGGGTATGGGTCCGGGGAGCTGTTTTTT
- TRBJ2-1 - TRBV7-9 CASSLGALGSSYNEQFF TGTGCCAGCAGCTTAGGGGCATTGGGTAGCTCCTACAATGAGCAGTTCTTC
- TRBJ2-5 TRBD1 TRBV7-9 CASSSQGVRGTQYF TGTGCCAGCAGCTCTCAGGGGGTCAGGGGGACCCAGTACTTC
once TRBJ2-7 - TRBV5-1 CASSSLGAYEQYF TGCGCCAGCAGCTCCCTAGGGGCCTACGAGCAGTACTTC
- TRBJ1-5 - TRBV6-1 CASSEAYRVYQPQHF TGTGCCAGCAGTGAAGCCTACAGGGTATATCAGCCCCAGCATTTT
few TRBJ1-1 TRBD1 TRBV6-5 CASSRRQGQNTEAFF TGTGCCAGCAGTCGAAGACAGGGTCAGAACACTGAAGCTTTCTTT
- TRBJ1-5 TRBD1 TRBV30 CAWSAGTAAQPQHF TGTGCCTGGAGTGCAGGGACAGCGGCTCAGCCCCAGCATTTT
few TRBJ2-2 TRBD1 TRBV4-1 CASGAGTANTGELFF TGCGCCAGCGGAGCCGGGACAGCGAACACCGGGGAGCTGTTTTTT
few TRBJ1-2 - TRBV7-6 CASSLTGQLYGYTF TGTGCCAGCAGCTTAACTGGACAGCTTTATGGCTACACCTTC
- TRBJ1-1 - TRBV19 CASSPPETTGAFF TGTGCCAGTAGTCCACCTGAGACCACGGGAGCTTTCTTT
few TRBJ2-5 TRBD2 TRBV5-1 CASSLRAGGRIGETQYF TGCGCCAGCAGCTTGAGAGCGGGGGGGCGTATAGGAGAGACCCAGTACTTC
- TRBJ2-1 - TRBV18 CASALSRSSYNEQFF TGTGCCAGCGCCCTCAGTCGCAGCTCCTACAATGAGCAGTTCTTC
- TRBJ2-1 TRBD2 TRBV5-8 CASSWGLAGLHNEQFF TGTGCCAGCAGTTGGGGGTTAGCGGGGCTACACAATGAGCAGTTCTTC
- TRBJ2-7 - TRBV2 CASSYSTRYLTYEQYF TGTGCCAGCAGTTACTCGACGAGGTACCTGACCTACGAGCAGTACTTC
few TRBJ2-1 TRBD1 TRBV19 CASKNRGVALGEQFF TGTGCCAGTAAAAACAGGGGGGTGGCCCTAGGTGAGCAGTTCTTC
- TRBJ1-2 - TRBV2 CASSVSGGDYGYTF TGTGCCAGCAGTGTCAGCGGGGGGGACTATGGCTACACCTTC
- TRBJ2-3 TRBD2 TRBV6-6 CASSYPRGVGTDTQYF TGTGCCAGCAGTTACCCGCGGGGGGTGGGCACAGATACGCAGTATTTT
- TRBJ2-7 - TRBV7-9 CASSLGGGPPGGQYF TGTGCCAGCAGCTTAGGGGGGGGCCCCCCAGGTGGGCAGTACTTC
- TRBJ2-7 TRBD1 TRBV5-1 CASSLGQGFDEQYF TGCGCCAGCAGCTTGGGACAGGGGTTCGACGAGCAGTACTTC
- TRBJ2-5 - TRBV9 CASNQGPQETQYF TGTGCCAGCAACCAGGGCCCTCAAGAGACCCAGTACTTC
- TRBJ2-2 TRBD1 TRBV7-6 CASSLETGIANTGELFF TGTGCCAGCAGCTTAGAGACAGGGATAGCGAACACCGGGGAGCTGTTTTTT
- TRBJ1-5 - TRBV15 CATSRGSRGNQPQHF TGTGCCACCAGCAGAGGAAGCAGGGGCAATCAGCCCCAGCATTTT
few TRBJ2-3 TRBD1 TRBV18 CASSPGTGRTDTQYF TGTGCCAGCTCACCGGGGACAGGGCGCACAGATACGCAGTATTTT
- TRBJ1-1 - TRBV5-1 CASAQGAPNTEAFF TGCGCCAGCGCGCAAGGGGCACCGAACACTGAAGCTTTCTTT
few TRBJ2-2 TRBD2 TRBV6-4 CASSETSGVPTGELFF TGTGCCAGCAGTGAAACTAGCGGGGTGCCCACCGGGGAGCTGTTTTTT